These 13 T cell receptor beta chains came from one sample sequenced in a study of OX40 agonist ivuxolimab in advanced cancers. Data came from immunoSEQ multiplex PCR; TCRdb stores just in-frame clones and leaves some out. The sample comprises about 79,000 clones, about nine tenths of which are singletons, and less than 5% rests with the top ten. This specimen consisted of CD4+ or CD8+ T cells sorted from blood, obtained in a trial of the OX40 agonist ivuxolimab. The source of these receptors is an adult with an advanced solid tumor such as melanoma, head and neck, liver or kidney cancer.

CDR3 sequence (DNA): TGTGCCAGCAGTTTTGGGGGGACTGGGGCCAACGTCCTGACTTTC. Residues: CASSFGGTGANVLTF. The J gene is TRBJ2-6, the V gene TRBV27, with D perhaps matching TRBD2 (6 bases). The CDR3 covers 15 residues. Germline CDR1 reads MNHEY; CDR2 reads SMNVEV (reference sequence). V was cut by 3 bases and J by 2 bases, with 8 bases left in between.

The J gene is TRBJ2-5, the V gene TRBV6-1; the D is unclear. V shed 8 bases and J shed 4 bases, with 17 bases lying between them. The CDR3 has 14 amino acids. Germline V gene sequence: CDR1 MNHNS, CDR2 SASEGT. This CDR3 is CASLIMVGAETQYF. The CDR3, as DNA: TGTGCCAGCCTTATAATGGTAGGCGCAGAGACCCAGTACTTC.

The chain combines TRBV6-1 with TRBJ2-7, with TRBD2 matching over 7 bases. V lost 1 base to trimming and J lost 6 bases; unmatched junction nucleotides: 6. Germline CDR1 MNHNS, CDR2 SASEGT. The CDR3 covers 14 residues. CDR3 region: CASSEVSGISEQYF. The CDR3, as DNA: TGTGCCAGCAGTGAAGTCAGCGGGATTAGCGAGCAGTACTTC.

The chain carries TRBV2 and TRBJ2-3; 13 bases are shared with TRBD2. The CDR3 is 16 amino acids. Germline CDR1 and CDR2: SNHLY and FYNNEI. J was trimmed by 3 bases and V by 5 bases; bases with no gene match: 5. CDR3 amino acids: CASSTSGRVQTDTQYF. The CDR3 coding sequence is TGTGCCAGCAGTACTAGCGGGAGGGTTCAAACAGATACGCAGTATTTT.

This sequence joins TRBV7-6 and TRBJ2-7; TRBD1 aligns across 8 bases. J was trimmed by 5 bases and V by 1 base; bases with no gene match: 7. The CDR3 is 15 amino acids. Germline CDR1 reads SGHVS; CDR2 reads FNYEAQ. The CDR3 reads CASSLGGQELHEQYF. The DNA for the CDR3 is TGTGCCAGCAGCTTAGGGGGACAGGAGCTACACGAGCAGTACTTC.

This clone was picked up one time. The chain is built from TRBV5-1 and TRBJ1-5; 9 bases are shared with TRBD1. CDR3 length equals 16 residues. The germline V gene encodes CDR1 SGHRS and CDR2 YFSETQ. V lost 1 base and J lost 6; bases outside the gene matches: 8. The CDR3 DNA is TGCGCCAGCAGCTTGTCGGGACAGGGTGACAGTCAGCCCCAGCATTTT. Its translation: CASSLSGQGDSQPQHF.

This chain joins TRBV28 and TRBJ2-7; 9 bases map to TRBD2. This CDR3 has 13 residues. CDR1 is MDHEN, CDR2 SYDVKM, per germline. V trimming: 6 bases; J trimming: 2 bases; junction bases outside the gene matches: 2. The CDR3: CASRLAGAYEQYF. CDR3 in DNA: TGTGCCAGCAGATTAGCGGGGGCCTACGAGCAGTACTTC.

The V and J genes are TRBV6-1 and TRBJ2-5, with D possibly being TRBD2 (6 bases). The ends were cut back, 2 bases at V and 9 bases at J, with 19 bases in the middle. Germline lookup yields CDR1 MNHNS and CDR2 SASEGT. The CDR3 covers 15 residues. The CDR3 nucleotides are TGTGCCAGCAGTGAAACGGGCGGAGGGCCGAGGGCCCAGTACTTC. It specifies CASSETGGGPRAQYF.

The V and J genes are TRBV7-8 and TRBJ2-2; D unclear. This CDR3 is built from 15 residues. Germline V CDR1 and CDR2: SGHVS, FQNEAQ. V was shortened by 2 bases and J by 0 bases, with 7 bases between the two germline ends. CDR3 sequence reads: CASSLRTTNTGELFF. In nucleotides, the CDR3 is TGTGCCAGCAGCTTAAGGACCACGAACACCGGGGAGCTGTTTTTT.

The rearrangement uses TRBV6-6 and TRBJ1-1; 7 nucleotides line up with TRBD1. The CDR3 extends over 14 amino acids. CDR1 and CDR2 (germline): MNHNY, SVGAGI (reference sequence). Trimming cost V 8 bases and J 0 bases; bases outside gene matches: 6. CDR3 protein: CASRLQGMNTEAFF. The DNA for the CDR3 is TGTGCCAGCCGATTACAGGGGATGAACACTGAAGCTTTCTTT.

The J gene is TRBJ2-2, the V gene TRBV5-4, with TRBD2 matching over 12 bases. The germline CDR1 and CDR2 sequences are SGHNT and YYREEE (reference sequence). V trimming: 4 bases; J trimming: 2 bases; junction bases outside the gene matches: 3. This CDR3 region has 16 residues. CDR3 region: CASSPGLAGNTGELFF. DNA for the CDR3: TGTGCCAGCAGCCCGGGACTAGCGGGTAACACCGGGGAGCTGTTTTTT.

CDR3 coding DNA: TGTGCCAGCAGCAAAGGGGGACAGGTCGTGTCCTACGAGCAGTACTTC. The encoded protein is CASSKGGQVVSYEQYF. V is TRBV21-1 and J is TRBJ2-7; TRBD1, the D gene given by the table, was not confirmed from the DNA. TRBV21-1 is marked as a pseudogene. The CDR3 extends over 16 amino acids.

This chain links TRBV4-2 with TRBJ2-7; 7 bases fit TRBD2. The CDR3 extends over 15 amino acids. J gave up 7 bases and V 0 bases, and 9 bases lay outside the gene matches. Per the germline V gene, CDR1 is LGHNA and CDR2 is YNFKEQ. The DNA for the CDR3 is TGTGCCAGCAGCCAAGATCTGCGGGAGCTGAGAGAGCAGTACTTC. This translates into CASSQDLRELREQYF.